Each of the 28 T cell receptor beta chains below was sequenced from the same sample in a study of cytomegalovirus exposure and HLA in healthy donors. PCR employed 60 Vbeta and 13 Jbeta primers. The assay was immunoSEQ multiplex PCR, and TCRdb's table has in-frame clones only and misses some. This sample carries some 99,000 clones, roughly 70% of them seen once, and the ten largest clones take over 7.5%. The sequenced sample consisted of PBMCs. These receptors came from a man aged 35-49 years in good health and CMV-seronegative.

This clone turned up a few times. The genes are TRBV5-1 and TRBJ1-6; 7 bases map to TRBD1. V was clipped by 0 bases and J by 5 bases; unmatched bases: 8. The CDR3 has 17 amino acids. Germline CDR1 reads SGHRS; CDR2 reads YFSETQ. The CDR3 reads CASSLASRDRNNSPLHF. The DNA for the CDR3 is TGCGCCAGCAGCTTGGCCAGTAGGGACAGAAATAATTCACCCCTCCACTTT.

V is TRBV5-1 and J is TRBJ2-7; 7 nucleotides align to TRBD1. Germline trimming cut 4 bases from V and 1 base from J; bases unmatched to any gene: 8. This CDR3 is built from 15 residues. Germline CDR1 SGHRS, CDR2 YFSETQ. The CDR3 DNA reads TGCGCCAGCAGCGTAGGGACAGCACCTTCCTACGAGCAGTACTTC. Residues: CASSVGTAPSYEQYF.

This rearrangement joins TRBV4-3 to TRBJ2-5; the match to TRBD2 covers 8 bases. This CDR3 contains 14 residues. CDR1 and CDR2 (germline): LGHNA, YSLEER. The junction had 6 bases not matched to a gene; V was cut back by 4 bases and J by 5 bases. DNA for the CDR3: TGCGCCAGCAGCCCTTCGGGGGGGCGGGAGACCCAGTACTTC. Translated, it gives CASSPSGGRETQYF.

The chain employs TRBV16 and TRBJ2-7; possible D gene TRBD1, 5 bases. The ends were cut back, 7 bases at V and 6 bases at J, with 19 bases in the middle. The length of the CDR3 is 14 residues. Per the germline V gene, CDR1 is KGHSY and CDR2 is FQNENV. The CDR3 coding sequence is TGTGCCAGCACCCTACAGGCGGCAGTATCCGAGCAGTACTTC. Translation gives CASTLQAAVSEQYF.

The chain joins TRBV4-2 to TRBJ2-4; 7 bases fit TRBD1. Germline loops: CDR1 LGHNA, CDR2 YNFKEQ. With 0 bases clipped from V and 6 bases from J, the junction kept 5 bases outside the gene matches. The CDR3 covers 15 residues. CDR3: CASSQDQGEGNIQYF. The CDR3 coding sequence is TGTGCCAGCAGCCAAGACCAGGGGGAAGGAAACATTCAGTACTTC.

This clone showed up just a few times. The rearrangement joins TRBV9 to TRBJ1-6; D perhaps matches TRBD1 (6 bases). Germline V gives CDR1 SGDLS, CDR2 YYNGEE. This CDR3 has 16 residues. The germline V and J ends were trimmed by 1 base and 7 bases, with 15 bases remaining between them. CDR3 loop: CASSVSGGGFNSPLHF. In DNA form, the CDR3 reads TGTGCCAGCAGCGTAAGTGGGGGGGGCTTCAATTCACCCCTCCACTTT.

The chain couples TRBV11-2 to TRBJ2-3; D is perhaps TRBD2 (5 bases). The CDR3 runs 17 residues. CDR1 is SGHAT and CDR2 is FQNNGV in the germline V gene. V was trimmed by 3 bases and J by 0 bases, leaving 16 bases between them. The CDR3 loop is CASSFFPAGPSTDTQYF. The CDR3 DNA reads as TGTGCCAGCAGCTTCTTCCCGGCGGGCCCTAGCACAGATACGCAGTATTTT.

Notes on this clone: The sample contains more than one DNA sequence encoding this CDR3. The chain uses TRBV5-4 and TRBJ1-6, with a possible D match to TRBD1 (6 bases). Germline V CDR1 and CDR2: SGHNT, YYREEE (reference sequence). V was trimmed by 4 bases and J by 6 bases, leaving 11 bases between them. CDR3 length: 14 residues. For the CDR3, the DNA is TGTGCCAGCAGCCCAGGGGTCCGTAATTCACCCCTCCACTTT. It encodes CASSPGVRNSPLHF.

J is TRBJ2-3 and V is TRBV7-8; perhaps TRBD2 as D (7 bases). CDR1 and CDR2 from the germline V gene are SGHVS and FQNEAQ. The CDR3 loop spans 20 amino acids. V lost 2 bases, J lost 1 base, and 25 bases lay in between. CDR3 DNA sequence: TGTGCCAGCAGCTTATCTTACGATATCGGTGCGGGGGCACGCACAGATACGCAGTATTTT. Its translation is CASSLSYDIGAGARTDTQYF.

V and J are TRBV6-5 and TRBJ2-5; D not certain. This CDR3 is built from 16 residues. Trimming shortened V by 0 bases and J by 5 bases, and 16 bases separated the two germline ends. Germline CDR1 MNHEY, CDR2 SVGAGI. CDR3 region: CASSYSRPAGWETQYF. In DNA, the CDR3 is TGTGCCAGCAGTTACTCTCGGCCAGCAGGTTGGGAGACCCAGTACTTC.

This clone has just a few counts. This chain uses TRBV28 with TRBJ2-7; 9 nucleotides line up with TRBD1. The length of the CDR3 is 15 residues. Germline CDR1 MDHEN, CDR2 SYDVKM. V lost 4 bases and J lost 5; bases outside the gene matches: 9. The CDR3 DNA reads TGTGCCAGCAGTTCTCCATCCGGGACAGGGCACGAGCAGTACTTC. Translating it yields CASSSPSGTGHEQYF.

This clone was counted between two and nine times. The genes are TRBV9 and TRBJ2-2, with 11 bases matching TRBD2. V was pared by 4 bases and J by 8 bases, with 4 bases of the junction left unmatched. CDR3 length equals 14 residues. Germline-derived CDR1 and CDR2 are SGDLS and YYNGEE. CDR3 DNA sequence: TGTGCCAGCAGCCCGGGACTAGCGGCGGGGGAGCTGTTTTTT. Protein product: CASSPGLAAGELFF.

The chain is built from TRBV5-1 and TRBJ1-4; TRBD1 matches 7 bases. CDR1 is SGHRS and CDR2 is YFSETQ in the germline V gene. V was clipped by 0 bases and J by 7 bases; unmatched bases: 12. CDR3 length: 17 amino acids. The chain's CDR3 is CASSLGRGGRDSEKLFF. CDR3 nucleotide sequence: TGCGCCAGCAGCTTGGGTAGAGGGGGCCGGGATAGTGAAAAACTGTTTTTT.

This sequence joins TRBV6-5 and TRBJ2-1, with a tentative D call TRBD1 (6 bases). The germline gives CDR1 MNHEY, CDR2 SVGAGI. The CDR3 spans 15 residues. Between the trimmed V and J ends, which lost 2 bases and 2 bases, there was a span of 10 bases. Here the CDR3 reads CASSYGQKPYNEQFF. CDR3 DNA sequence: TGTGCCAGCAGTTACGGACAGAAGCCCTACAATGAGCAGTTCTTC.

V is TRBV28 and J is TRBJ1-3, with TRBD1 identical over 12 bases. CDR1 is MDHEN, CDR2 SYDVKM, per germline. CDR3 size: 18 residues. The ends lost 4 bases at V and 3 bases at J; junction bases unmatched: 10. The CDR3 nucleotides are TGTGCCAGCAGTTCCTCGGGACAGGGGGCGCCGGGTGGAAACACCATATATTTT. It yields the protein CASSSSGQGAPGGNTIYF.

This sequence joins TRBV19 and TRBJ2-1; the D gene is possibly TRBD2 (5 bases). V was cut by 8 bases and J by 4 bases, with 15 bases left in between. CDR1 is LNHDA, CDR2 SQIVND, per germline (reference sequence). This CDR3 has 14 residues. DNA for the CDR3: TGTGCCAGTCGTTCGAGCGGTCTGTACAATGAGCAGTTCTTC. This gives the protein CASRSSGLYNEQFF. Full variable domain (outside the CDR3, taken from reference TRBV19 and TRBJ2-1): DGGITQSPKYLFRKEGQNVTLSCEQNLNHDAMYWYRQDPGQGLRLIYYSQIVNDFQKGDIAEGYSVSREKKESFPLTVTSAQKNPTAFYLCASRSSGLYNEQFFGPGTRLTVL.

DNA for the CDR3: TGTGCCAGCAGCCGCGGGGACAGGGAATTAGACGAGCAGTACTTC. Its translation is CASSRGDRELDEQYF. The V and J genes are TRBV4-2 and TRBJ2-7, with 9 positions matching TRBD1. The CDR3 is 15 amino acids. CDR1 is LGHNA, CDR2 YNFKEQ, per germline. Germline trimming cut 4 bases from V and 5 bases from J; bases unmatched to any gene: 9.

The rearrangement links TRBV4-1 to TRBJ2-7; 15 bases are a match to TRBD2. V was pared by 4 bases and J by 7 bases, with 8 bases of the junction left unmatched. CDR3 length: 16 amino acids. Germline V gene data show CDR1 as MGHRA and CDR2 as YSYEKL. CDR3 DNA: TGCGCCAGCAGCCCGGGACTAGCGGGGGGCCGATGGGAGCAGTACTTC. This gives the protein CASSPGLAGGRWEQYF.

The genes are TRBV28 and TRBJ2-2; 10 positions match TRBD2. CDR3 length: 14 amino acids. The J segment lost 4 bases and the V segment lost 6 bases, leaving 2 bases of the junction unmatched. CDR1 and CDR2 (germline): MDHEN, SYDVKM. This CDR3 is CASSPSGGTGELFF. The CDR3 DNA reads as TGTGCCAGCAGCCCTAGCGGGGGCACCGGGGAGCTGTTTTTT.

The chain couples TRBV11-3 to TRBJ1-1; D gene uncertain. V lost 0 bases and J 6 bases, leaving 8 bases between the germline ends. Germline CDR1 reads SGHNT; CDR2 reads YENEEA. The CDR3 is 13 amino acids. CDR3 sequence: CASSLELASEAFF. CDR3 sequence (DNA): TGTGCCAGCAGCTTAGAATTGGCATCTGAAGCTTTCTTT.

The J gene is TRBJ2-5, the V gene TRBV19; 9 bases are a match to TRBD2. After removal of 4 bases from V and 4 bases from J, the junction contained 7 bases not matched to a gene. Germline V lookup: CDR1 LNHDA, CDR2 SQIVND (reference sequence). There are 15 residues in the CDR3. CDR3 nucleotide sequence: TGTGCCAGTAGTAGCGGTAGCGGGGGCGGAGAGACCCAGTACTTC. Protein product: CASSSGSGGGETQYF.

The chain uses TRBV29-1 and TRBJ2-5, with TRBD1 matching over 8 bases. The J call may be faulty, since TRBJ2-7 better matches the DNA end. CDR3 length: 14 residues. Germline CDR1 is SQVTM and CDR2 is ANQGSEA. The CDR3 coding sequence is TGCAGCGTTGAGACAGGGGCGGGATCCTACGAGCAGTACTTC. Its translation: CSVETGAGSYEQYF.

The chain carries TRBV5-6 and TRBJ2-7; TRBD1 is a possible D gene (5 bases). Germline CDR1 and CDR2: SGHDT and YYEEEE. V lost 0 bases, J lost 1 base, and 5 bases lay in between. The CDR3 totals 13 residues. This chain's CDR3 is CASSLGQSYEQYF. The CDR3 DNA follows: TGTGCCAGCAGCTTGGGACAGTCCTACGAGCAGTACTTC.

This chain uses TRBV9 with TRBJ2-1, with TRBD2 matching over 8 bases. Germline V gene lookup returns CDR1 SGDLS and CDR2 YYNGEE. V dropped 4 bases and J dropped 5; count of bases not matched to a gene: 5. CDR3 size: 14 residues. CDR3 region: CASSQTSANNEQFF. DNA for the CDR3: TGTGCCAGCAGCCAGACTAGCGCGAACAATGAGCAGTTCTTC.

The chain couples TRBV19 to TRBJ2-1, with 12 bases that match TRBD2. V dropped 11 bases and J dropped 6; count of bases not matched to a gene: 5. Germline CDR1 is LNHDA and CDR2 is SQIVND (reference sequence). This CDR3 spans 13 amino acids. CDR3 loop: CASTSGGPNEQFF. The DNA of the CDR3 is TGTGCCTCTACTAGCGGGGGGCCCAATGAGCAGTTCTTC.

The chain recombines TRBV4-2 with TRBJ1-4; no clear D gene. V was trimmed by 0 bases and J by 5 bases, leaving 22 bases between them. The CDR3 is 19 residues long. Germline V gene sequence: CDR1 LGHNA, CDR2 YNFKEQ. DNA for the CDR3: TGTGCCAGCAGCCAAGAATGGCACAGCGGTAAATTAATAAATGAAAAACTGTTTTTT. Its translation: CASSQEWHSGKLINEKLFF.

The V call is TRBV4-2, the J call TRBJ2-2; 7 nucleotides line up with TRBD2. Trimming removed 4 bases from V and 7 bases from J; junction bases left unmatched: 6. This CDR3 spans 14 amino acids. CDR1 LGHNA and CDR2 YNFKEQ come from the germline V gene. The CDR3 reads CASSRERTSGELFF. In nucleotides, the CDR3 is TGTGCCAGCAGCCGAGAACGGACTAGCGGGGAGCTGTTTTTT.

This clone has just one count. This chain uses TRBV7-2 with TRBJ2-3; no firm D call. The ends were cut back, 5 bases at V and 1 base at J, with 10 bases in the middle. Per the germline V gene, CDR1 is SGHTA and CDR2 is FQGNSA. The CDR3 spans 14 residues. CDR3 coding DNA: TGTGCCAGCAGCGTACAATCCCGCACAGATACGCAGTATTTT. As protein: CASSVQSRTDTQYF.